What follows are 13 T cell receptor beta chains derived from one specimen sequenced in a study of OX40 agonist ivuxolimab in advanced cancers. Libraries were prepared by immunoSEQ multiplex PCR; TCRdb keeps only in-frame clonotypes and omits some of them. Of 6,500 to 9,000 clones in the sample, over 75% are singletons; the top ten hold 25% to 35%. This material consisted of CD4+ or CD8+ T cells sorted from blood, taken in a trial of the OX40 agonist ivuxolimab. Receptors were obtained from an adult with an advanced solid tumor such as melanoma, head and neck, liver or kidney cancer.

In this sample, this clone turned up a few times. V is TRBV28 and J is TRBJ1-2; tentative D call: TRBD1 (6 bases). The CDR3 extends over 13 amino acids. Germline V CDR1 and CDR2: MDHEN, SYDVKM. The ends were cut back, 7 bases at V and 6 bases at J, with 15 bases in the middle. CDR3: CASTPQGRNGYTF. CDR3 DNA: TGTGCCAGCACCCCCCAGGGGAGGAATGGCTACACCTTC.

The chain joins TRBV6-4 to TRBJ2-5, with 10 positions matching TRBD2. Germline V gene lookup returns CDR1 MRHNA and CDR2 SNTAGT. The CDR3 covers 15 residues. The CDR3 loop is CTKEREGQGQETQYF. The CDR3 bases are TGTACCAAAGAGCGGGAGGGCCAGGGGCAAGAGACCCAGTACTTC.

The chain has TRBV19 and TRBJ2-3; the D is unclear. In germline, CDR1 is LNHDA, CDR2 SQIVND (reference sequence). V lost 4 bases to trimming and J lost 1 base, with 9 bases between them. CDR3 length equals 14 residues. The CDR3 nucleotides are TGTGCCAGTAGTAGCGGCGCTGGCACAGATACGCAGTATTTT. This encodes CASSSGAGTDTQYF.

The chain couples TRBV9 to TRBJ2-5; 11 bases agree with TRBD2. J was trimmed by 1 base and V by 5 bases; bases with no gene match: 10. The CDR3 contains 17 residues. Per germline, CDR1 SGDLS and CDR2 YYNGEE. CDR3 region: CASSTYGGLAVQETQYF. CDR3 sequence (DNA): TGTGCCAGCAGTACGTATGGGGGACTAGCGGTCCAAGAGACCCAGTACTTC.

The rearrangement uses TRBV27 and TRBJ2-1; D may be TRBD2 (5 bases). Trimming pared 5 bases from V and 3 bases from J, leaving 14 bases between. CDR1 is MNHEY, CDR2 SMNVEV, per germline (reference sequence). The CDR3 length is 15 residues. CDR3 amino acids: CASSHAASSYNEQFF. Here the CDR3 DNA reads TGTGCCAGCAGTCATGCTGCTAGCAGCTACAATGAGCAGTTCTTC.

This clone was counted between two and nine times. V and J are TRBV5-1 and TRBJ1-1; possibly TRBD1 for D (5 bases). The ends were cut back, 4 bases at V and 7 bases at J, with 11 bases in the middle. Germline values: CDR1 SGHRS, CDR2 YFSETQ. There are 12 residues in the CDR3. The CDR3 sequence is CASSPETGEAFF. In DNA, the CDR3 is TGCGCCAGCAGCCCAGAAACAGGTGAAGCTTTCTTT.

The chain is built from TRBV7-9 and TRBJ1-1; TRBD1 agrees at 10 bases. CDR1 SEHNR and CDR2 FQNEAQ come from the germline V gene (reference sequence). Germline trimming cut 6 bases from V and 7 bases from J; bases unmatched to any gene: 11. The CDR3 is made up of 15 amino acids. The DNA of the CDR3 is TGTGCCAGCAGTCCCAGGACAGGGGGAGGTTATGAAGCTTTCTTT. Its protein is CASSPRTGGGYEAFF. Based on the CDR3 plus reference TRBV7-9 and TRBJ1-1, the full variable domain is DTGVSQNPRHKITKRGQNVTFRCDPISEHNRLYWYRQTLGQGPEFLTYFQNEAQLEKSRLLSDRFSAERPKGSFSTLEIQRTEQGDSAMYLCASSPRTGGGYEAFFGQGTRLTVV.

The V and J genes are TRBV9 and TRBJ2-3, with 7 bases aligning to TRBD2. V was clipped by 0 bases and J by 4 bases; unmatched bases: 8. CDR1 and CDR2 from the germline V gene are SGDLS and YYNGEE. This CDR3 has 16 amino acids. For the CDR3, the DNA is TGTGCCAGCAGCGTAGGGTCGGGAGGAGTATCAGATACGCAGTATTTT. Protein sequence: CASSVGSGGVSDTQYF.

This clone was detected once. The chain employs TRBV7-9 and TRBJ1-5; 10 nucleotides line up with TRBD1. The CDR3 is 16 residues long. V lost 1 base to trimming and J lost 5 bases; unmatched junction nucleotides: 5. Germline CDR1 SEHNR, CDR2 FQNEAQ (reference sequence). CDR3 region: CASSLVGTGAHQPQHF. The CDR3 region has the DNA TGTGCCAGCAGCTTAGTGGGGACAGGGGCCCATCAGCCCCAGCATTTT. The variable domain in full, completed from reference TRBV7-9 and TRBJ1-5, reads DTGVSQNPRHKITKRGQNVTFRCDPISEHNRLYWYRQTLGQGPEFLTYFQNEAQLEKSRLLSDRFSAERPKGSFSTLEIQRTEQGDSAMYLCASSLVGTGAHQPQHFGDGTRLSIL.

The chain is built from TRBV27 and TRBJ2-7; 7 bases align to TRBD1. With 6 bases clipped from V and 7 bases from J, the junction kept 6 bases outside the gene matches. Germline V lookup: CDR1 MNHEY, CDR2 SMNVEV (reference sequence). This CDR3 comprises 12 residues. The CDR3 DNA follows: TGTGCCAGCAGGAGACAGGGTTTTGAGCAGTACTTC. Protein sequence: CASRRQGFEQYF.

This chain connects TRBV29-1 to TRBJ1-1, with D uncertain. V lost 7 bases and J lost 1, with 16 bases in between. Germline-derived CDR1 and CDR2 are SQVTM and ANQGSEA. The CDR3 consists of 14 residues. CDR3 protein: CSGQSAMANTEAFF. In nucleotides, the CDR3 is TGCAGCGGGCAGTCTGCTATGGCGAACACTGAAGCTTTCTTT.

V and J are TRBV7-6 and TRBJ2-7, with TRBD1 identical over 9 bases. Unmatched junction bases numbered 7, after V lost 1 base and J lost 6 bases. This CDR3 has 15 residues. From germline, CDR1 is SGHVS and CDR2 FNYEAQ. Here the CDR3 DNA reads TGTGCCAGCAGCTTAGGATTAGGGACAGGGAGCGAGCAGTACTTC. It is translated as CASSLGLGTGSEQYF.

For the CDR3, the DNA is TGCAGTGTGGAAGGAGAGACCCAGTACTTC. It encodes CSVEGETQYF. This rearrangement joins TRBV20-1 to TRBJ2-5; D call uncertain. Trimming took off 7 bases at V and 4 bases at J, with 7 bases between the two ends. This CDR3 has 10 residues. Per germline, CDR1 DFQATT and CDR2 SNEGSKA (reference sequence).